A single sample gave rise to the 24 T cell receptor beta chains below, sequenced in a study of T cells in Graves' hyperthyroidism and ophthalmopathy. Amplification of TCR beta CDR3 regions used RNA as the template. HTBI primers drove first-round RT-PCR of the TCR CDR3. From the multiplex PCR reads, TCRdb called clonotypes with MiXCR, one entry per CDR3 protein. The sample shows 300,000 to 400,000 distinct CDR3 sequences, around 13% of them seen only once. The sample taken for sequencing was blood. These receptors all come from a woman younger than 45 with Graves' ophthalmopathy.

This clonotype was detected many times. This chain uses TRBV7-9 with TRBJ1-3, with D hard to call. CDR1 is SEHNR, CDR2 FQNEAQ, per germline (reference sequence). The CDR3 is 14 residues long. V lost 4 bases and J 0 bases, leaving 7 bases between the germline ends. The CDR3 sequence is CASSSLGSGNTIYF. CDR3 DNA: TGTGCCAGCAGCTCCCTGGGCTCTGGAAACACCATATATTTT.

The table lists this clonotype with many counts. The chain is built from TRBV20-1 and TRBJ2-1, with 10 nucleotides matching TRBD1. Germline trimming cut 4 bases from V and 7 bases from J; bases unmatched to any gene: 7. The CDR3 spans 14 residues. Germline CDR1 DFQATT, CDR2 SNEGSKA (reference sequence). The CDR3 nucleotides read TGCAGTGCTATTAGGGACAGGGGAAGGAATGAGCAGTTCTTC. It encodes CSAIRDRGRNEQFF.

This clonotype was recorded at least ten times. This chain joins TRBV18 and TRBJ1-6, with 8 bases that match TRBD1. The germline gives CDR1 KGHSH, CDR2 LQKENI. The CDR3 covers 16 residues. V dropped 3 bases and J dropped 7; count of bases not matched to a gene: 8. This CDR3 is CASSPSDRAANSPLHF. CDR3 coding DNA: TGTGCCAGCTCACCCTCGGACAGGGCTGCGAATTCACCCCTCCACTTT.

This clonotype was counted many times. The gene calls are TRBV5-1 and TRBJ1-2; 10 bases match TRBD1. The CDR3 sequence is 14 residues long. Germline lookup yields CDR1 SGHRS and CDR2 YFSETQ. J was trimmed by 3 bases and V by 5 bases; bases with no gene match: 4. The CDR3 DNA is TGCGCCAGCAGTCGTGGACAGGGGGACTATGGCTACACCTTC. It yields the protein CASSRGQGDYGYTF.

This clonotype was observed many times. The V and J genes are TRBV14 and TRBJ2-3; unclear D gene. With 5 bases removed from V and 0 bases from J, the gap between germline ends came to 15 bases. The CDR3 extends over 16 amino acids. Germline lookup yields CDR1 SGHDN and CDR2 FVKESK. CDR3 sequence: CASSGRLGLSTDTQYF. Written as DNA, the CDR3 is TGTGCCAGCAGCGGGCGATTGGGCCTTAGCACAGATACGCAGTATTTT.

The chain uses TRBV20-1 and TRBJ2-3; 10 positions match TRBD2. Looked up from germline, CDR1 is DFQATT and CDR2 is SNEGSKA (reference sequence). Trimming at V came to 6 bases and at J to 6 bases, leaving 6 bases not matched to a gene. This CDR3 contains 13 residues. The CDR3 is CSARSGGADTQYF. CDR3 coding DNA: TGCAGTGCCCGGAGCGGGGGGGCGGATACGCAGTATTTT.

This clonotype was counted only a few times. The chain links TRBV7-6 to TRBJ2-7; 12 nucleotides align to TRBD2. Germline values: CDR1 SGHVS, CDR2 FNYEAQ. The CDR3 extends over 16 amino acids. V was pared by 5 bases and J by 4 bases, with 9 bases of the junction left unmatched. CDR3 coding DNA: TGTGCCAGCAGCATCACGTCTAGCGGGGGGGATTACGAGCAGTACTTC. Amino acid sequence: CASSITSSGGDYEQYF.

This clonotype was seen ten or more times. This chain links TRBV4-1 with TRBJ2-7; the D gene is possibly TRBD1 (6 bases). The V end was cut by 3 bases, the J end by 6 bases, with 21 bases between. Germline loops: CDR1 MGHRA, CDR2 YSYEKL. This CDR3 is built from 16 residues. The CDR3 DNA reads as TGCGCCAGCAGCCACTTCAGGGGACGTCCGCCCATCGAGCAGTACTTC. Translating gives CASSHFRGRPPIEQYF.

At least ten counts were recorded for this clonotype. CDR3: CASMRASSLGSYEQYF. In DNA, the CDR3 is TGTGCCAGCATGAGGGCGTCGTCTTTAGGCTCCTACGAGCAGTACTTC. This chain uses TRBV6-2 or TRBV6-3 with TRBJ2-7; D possibly corresponds to TRBD2 (5 bases). The ends were cut back, 7 bases at V and 0 bases at J, with 19 bases in the middle. The CDR3 consists of 16 residues. Germline loops: CDR1 MNHEY, CDR2 SVGEGT.

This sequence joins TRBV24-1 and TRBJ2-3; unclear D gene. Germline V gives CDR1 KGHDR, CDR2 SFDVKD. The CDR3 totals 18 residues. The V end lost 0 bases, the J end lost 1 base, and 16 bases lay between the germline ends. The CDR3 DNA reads TGTGCCACCAGTGATTTGGGTCGGACGGATTTGGGCACAGATACGCAGTATTTT. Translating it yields CATSDLGRTDLGTDTQYF.

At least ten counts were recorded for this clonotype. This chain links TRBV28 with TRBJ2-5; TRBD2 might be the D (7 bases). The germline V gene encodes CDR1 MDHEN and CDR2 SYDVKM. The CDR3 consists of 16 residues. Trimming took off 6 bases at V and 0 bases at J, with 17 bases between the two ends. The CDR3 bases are TGTGCCAGCAGCCTCACGTGGGGGGGCGACCAAGAGACCCAGTACTTC. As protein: CASSLTWGGDQETQYF.

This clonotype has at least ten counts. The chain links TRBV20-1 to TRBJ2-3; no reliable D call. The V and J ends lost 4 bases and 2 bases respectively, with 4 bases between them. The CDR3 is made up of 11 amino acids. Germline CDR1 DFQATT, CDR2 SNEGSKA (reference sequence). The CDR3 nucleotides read TGCAGTGCTACGTCCACAGATACGCAGTATTTT. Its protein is CSATSTDTQYF.

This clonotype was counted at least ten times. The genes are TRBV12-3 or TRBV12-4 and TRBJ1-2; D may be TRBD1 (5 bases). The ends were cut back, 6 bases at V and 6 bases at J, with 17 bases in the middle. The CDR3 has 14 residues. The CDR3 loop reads CASRSSPGRDGYTF. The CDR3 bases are TGTGCCAGCAGGTCAAGCCCAGGGAGGGATGGCTACACCTTC.

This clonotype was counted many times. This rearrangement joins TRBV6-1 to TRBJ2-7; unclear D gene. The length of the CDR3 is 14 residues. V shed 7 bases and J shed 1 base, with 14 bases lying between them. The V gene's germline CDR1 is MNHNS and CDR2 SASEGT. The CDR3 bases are TGTGCCAGCACCCCAGATCCTGAATCCTACGAGCAGTACTTC. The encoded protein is CASTPDPESYEQYF.

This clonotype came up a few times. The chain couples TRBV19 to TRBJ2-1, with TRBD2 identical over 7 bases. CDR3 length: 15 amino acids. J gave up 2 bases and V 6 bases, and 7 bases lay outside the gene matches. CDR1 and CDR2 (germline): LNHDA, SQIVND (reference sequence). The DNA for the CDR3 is TGTGCCAGTAGGGGGGGGGGAAAAGCCTACAATGAGCAGTTCTTC. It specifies CASRGGGKAYNEQFF.

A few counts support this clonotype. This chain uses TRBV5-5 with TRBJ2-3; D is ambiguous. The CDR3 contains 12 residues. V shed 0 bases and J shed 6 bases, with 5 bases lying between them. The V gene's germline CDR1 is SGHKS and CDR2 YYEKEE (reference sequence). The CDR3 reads CASSLDLDTQYF. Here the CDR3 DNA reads TGTGCCAGCAGCTTGGACCTGGATACGCAGTATTTT.

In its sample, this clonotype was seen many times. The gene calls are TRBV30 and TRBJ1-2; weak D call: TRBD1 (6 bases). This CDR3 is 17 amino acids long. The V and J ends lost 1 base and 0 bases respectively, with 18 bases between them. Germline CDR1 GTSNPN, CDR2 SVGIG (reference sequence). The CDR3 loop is CAWSDGRGRPANYGYTF. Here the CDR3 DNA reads TGTGCCTGGAGTGATGGCAGGGGAAGGCCCGCTAACTATGGCTACACCTTC.

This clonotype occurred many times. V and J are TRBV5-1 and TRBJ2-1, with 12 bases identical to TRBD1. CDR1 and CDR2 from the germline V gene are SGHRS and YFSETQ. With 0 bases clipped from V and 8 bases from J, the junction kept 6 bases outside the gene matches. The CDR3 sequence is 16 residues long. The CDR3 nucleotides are TGCGCCAGCAGCTTGGGAGGGACAGGGGGCTTCGATGAGCAGTTCTTC. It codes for CASSLGGTGGFDEQFF.

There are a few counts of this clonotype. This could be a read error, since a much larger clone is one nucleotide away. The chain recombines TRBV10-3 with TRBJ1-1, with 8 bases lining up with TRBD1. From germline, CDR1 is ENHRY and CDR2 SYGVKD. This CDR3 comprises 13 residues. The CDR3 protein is CAISRDRNAEAFF. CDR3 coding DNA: TGTGCCATCAGTCGGGACAGGAACGCTGAAGCTTTCTTT.

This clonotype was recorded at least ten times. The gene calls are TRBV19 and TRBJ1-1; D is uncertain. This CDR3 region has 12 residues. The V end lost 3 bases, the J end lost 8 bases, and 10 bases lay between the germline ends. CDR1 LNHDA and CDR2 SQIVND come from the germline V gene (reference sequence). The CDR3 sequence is CASSMREKEAFF. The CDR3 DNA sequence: TGTGCCAGTAGTATGCGAGAGAAAGAAGCTTTCTTT. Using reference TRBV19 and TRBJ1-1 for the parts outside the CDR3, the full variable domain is DGGITQSPKYLFRKEGQNVTLSCEQNLNHDAMYWYRQDPGQGLRLIYYSQIVNDFQKGDIAEGYSVSREKKESFPLTVTSAQKNPTAFYLCASSMREKEAFFGQGTRLTVV.

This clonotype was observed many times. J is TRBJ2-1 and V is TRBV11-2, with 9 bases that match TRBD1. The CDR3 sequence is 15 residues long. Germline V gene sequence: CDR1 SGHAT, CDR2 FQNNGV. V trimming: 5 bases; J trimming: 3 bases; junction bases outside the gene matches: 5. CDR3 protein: CASSAGTGYYNEQFF. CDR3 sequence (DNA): TGTGCCAGCAGCGCCGGGACAGGGTACTACAATGAGCAGTTCTTC.

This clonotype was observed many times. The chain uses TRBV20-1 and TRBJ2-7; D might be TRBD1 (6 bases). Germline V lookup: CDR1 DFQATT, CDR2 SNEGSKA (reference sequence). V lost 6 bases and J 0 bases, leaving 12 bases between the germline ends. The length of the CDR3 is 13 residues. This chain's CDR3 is CSAEDRYSYEQYF. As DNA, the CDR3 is TGCAGTGCAGAGGACAGATACTCCTACGAGCAGTACTTC.

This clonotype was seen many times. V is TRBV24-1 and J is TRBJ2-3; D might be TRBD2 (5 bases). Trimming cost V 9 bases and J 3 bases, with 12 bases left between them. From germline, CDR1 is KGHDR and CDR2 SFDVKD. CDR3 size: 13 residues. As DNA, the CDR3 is TGTGCCACCTCCGAGGGCGGGACAGATACGCAGTATTTT. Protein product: CATSEGGTDTQYF.

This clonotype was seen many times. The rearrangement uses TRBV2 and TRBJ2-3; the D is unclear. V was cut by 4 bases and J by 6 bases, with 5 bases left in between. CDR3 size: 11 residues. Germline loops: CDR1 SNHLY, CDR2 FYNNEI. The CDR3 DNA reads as TGTGCCAGCAGTGCACGGGATACGCAGTATTTT. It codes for CASSARDTQYF. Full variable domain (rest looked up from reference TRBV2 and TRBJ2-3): EPEVTQTPSHQVTQMGQEVILRCVPISNHLYFYWYRQILGQKVEFLVSFYNNEISEKSEIFDDQFSVERPDGSNFTLKIRSTKLEDSAMYFCASSARDTQYFGPGTRLTVL.